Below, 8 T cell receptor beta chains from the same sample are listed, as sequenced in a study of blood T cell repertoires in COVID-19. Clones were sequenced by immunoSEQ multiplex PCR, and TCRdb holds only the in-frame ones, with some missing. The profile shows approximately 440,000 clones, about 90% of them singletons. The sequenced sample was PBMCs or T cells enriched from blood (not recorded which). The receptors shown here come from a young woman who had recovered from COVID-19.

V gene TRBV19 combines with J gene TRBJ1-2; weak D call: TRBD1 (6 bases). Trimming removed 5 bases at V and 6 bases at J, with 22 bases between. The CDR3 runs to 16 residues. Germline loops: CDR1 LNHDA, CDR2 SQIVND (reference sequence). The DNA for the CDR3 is TGTGCCAGTAGTGCCTCGTCAGGGGTCCTTTGGGATGGCTACACCTTC. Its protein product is CASSASSGVLWDGYTF.

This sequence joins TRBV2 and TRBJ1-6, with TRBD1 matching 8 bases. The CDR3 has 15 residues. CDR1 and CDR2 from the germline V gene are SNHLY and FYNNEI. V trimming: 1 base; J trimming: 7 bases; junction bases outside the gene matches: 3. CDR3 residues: CASSEGGQENSPLHF. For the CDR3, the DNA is TGTGCCAGCAGTGAAGGGGGACAGGAGAATTCACCCCTCCACTTT. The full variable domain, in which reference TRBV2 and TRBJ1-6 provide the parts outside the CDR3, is EPEVTQTPSHQVTQMGQEVILRCVPISNHLYFYWYRQILGQKVEFLVSFYNNEISEKSEIFDDQFSVERPDGSNFTLKIRSTKLEDSAMYFCASSEGGQENSPLHFGNGTRLTVT.

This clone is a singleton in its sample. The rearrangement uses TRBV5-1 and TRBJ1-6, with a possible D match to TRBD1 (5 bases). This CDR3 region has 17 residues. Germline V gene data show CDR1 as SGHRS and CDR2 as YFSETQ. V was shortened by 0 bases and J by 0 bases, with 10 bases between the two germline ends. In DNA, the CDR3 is TGCGCCAGCAGCTTGGAGGGGACTGCCTCCTATAATTCACCCCTCCACTTT. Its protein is CASSLEGTASYNSPLHF.

The DNA of the CDR3 is TGTGCCTGGGCGGACAGGGGTAACACTGAAGCTTTCTTT. Encoded protein: CAWADRGNTEAFF. The chain employs TRBV30 and TRBJ1-1, with TRBD1 matching over 9 bases. Trimming cost V 5 bases and J 2 bases; bases outside gene matches: 3. The CDR3 has 13 residues. Germline lookup yields CDR1 GTSNPN and CDR2 SVGIG (reference sequence).

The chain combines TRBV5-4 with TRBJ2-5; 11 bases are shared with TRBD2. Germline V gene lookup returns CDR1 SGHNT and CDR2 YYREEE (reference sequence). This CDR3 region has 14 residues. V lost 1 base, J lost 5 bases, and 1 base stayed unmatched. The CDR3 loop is CASSLTSGGETQYF. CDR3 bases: TGTGCCAGCAGCTTGACTAGCGGGGGTGAGACCCAGTACTTC. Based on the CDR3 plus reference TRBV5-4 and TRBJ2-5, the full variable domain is ETGVTQSPTHLIKTRGQQVTLRCSSQSGHNTVSWYQQALGQGPQFIFQYYREEENGRGNFPPRFSGLQFPNYSSELNVNALELDDSALYLCASSLTSGGETQYFGPGTRLLVL.

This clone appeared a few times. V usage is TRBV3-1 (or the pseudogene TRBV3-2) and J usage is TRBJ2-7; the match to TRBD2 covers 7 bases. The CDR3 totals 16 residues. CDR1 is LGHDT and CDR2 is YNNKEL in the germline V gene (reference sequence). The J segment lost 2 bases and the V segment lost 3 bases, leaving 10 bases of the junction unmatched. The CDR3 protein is CASSHPSGAGAYEQYF. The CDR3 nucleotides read TGTGCCAGCAGCCACCCAAGTGGGGCGGGGGCCTACGAGCAGTACTTC.

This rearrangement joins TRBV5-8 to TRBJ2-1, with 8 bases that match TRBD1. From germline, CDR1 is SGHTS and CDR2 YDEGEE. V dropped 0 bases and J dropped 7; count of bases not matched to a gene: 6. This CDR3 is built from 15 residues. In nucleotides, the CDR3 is TGTGCCAGCAGCTTGGCAGGGACAGGACAAAATGAGCAGTTCTTC. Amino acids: CASSLAGTGQNEQFF.

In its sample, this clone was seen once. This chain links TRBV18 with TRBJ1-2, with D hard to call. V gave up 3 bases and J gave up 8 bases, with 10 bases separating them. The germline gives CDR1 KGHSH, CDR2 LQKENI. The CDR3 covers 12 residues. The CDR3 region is CASSPAARGYTF. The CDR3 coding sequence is TGTGCCAGCTCACCGGCGGCCCGCGGCTACACCTTC. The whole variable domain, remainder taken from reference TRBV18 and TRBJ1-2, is NAGVMQNPRHLVRRRGQEARLRCSPMKGHSHVYWYRQLPEEGLKFMVYLQKENIIDESGMPKERFSAEFPKEGPSILRIQQVVRGDSAAYFCASSPAARGYTFGSGTRLTVV.